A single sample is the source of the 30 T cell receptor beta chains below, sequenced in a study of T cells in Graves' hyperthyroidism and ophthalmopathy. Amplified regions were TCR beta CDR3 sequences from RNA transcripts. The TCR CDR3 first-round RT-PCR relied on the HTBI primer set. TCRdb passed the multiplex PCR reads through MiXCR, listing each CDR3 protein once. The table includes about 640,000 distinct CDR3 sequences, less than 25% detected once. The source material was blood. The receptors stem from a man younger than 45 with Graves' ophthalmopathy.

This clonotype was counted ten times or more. This CDR3 reads CASSQEGPGTPNEKLFF. CDR3 DNA sequence: TGTGCCAGCAGCCAAGAGGGGCCCGGGACTCCTAATGAAAAACTGTTTTTT. The chain employs TRBV3-1 and TRBJ1-4; D may be TRBD1 (5 bases). CDR1 is LGHDT, CDR2 YNNKEL, per germline (reference sequence). The CDR3 loop spans 17 amino acids. V was pared by 0 bases and J by 3 bases, with 14 bases between.

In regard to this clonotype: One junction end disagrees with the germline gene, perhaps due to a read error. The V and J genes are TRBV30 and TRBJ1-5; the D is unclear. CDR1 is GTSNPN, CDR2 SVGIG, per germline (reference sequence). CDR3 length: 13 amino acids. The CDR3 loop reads CAWSLGSNQPQYF. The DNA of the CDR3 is TGTGCCTGGAGTTTGGGCAGCAATCAGCCCCAATATTTT.

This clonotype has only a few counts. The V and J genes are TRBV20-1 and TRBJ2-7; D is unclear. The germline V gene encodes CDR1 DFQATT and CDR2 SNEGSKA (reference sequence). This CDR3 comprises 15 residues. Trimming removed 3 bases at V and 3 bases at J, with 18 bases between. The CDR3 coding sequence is TGCAGTGCTAGGATCCCAGACTCGCCATACTACGAGCAGTACTTC. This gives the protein CSARIPDSPYYEQYF.

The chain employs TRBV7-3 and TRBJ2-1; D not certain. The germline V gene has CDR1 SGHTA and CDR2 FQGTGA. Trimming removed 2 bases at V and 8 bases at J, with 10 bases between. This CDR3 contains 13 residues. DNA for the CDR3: TGTGCCAGCAGCTTACTCCCGGCGGATGAGCAGTTCTTC. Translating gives CASSLLPADEQFF.

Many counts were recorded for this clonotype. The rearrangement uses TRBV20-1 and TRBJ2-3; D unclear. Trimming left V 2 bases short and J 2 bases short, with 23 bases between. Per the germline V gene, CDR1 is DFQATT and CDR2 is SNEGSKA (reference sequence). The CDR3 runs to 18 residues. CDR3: CSARSSSPLHGPTDTQYF. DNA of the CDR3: TGCAGTGCTAGATCCTCCTCTCCCCTCCACGGACCCACAGATACGCAGTATTTT.

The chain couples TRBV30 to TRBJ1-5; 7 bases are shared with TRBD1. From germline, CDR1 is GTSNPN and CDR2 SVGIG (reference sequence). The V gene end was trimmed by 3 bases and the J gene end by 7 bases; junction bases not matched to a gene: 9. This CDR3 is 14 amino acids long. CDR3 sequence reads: CAWSPTGLGQPQHF. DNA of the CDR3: TGTGCCTGGAGCCCGACAGGGCTGGGGCAGCCCCAGCATTTT.

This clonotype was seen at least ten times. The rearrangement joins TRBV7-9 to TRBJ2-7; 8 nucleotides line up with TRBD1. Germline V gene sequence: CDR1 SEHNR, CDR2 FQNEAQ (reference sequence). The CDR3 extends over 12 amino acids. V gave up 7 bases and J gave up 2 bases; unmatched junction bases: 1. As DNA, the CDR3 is TGTGCCAGCACCAGGGGGCCCTACGAGCAGTACTTC. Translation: CASTRGPYEQYF.

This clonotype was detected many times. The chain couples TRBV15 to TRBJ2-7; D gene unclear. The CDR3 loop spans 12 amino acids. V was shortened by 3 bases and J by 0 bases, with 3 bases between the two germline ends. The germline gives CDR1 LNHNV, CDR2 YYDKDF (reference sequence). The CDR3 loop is CATSRDSYEQYF. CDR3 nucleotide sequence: TGTGCCACCAGCAGGGACTCCTACGAGCAGTACTTC.

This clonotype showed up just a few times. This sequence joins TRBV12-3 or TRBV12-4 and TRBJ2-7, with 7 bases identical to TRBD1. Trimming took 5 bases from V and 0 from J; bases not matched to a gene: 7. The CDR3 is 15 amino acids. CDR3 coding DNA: TGTGCCAGCAGTCGGACAGGTCCTAGCTCCTACGAGCAGTACTTC. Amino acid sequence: CASSRTGPSSYEQYF.

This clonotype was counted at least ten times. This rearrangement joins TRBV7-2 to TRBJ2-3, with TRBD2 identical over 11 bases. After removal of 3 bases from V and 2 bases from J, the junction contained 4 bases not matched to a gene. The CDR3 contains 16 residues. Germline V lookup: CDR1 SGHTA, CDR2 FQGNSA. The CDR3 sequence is CASSFQGLAVTDTQYF. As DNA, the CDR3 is TGTGCCAGCAGCTTTCAGGGACTAGCGGTCACAGATACGCAGTATTTT.

The CDR3 loop reads CSARDLLGASYEQYF. DNA for the CDR3: TGCAGTGCTAGAGACCTTTTGGGGGCATCCTACGAGCAGTACTTC. This chain links TRBV20-1 with TRBJ2-7, with D tentatively TRBD1 (6 bases). Trimming pared 0 bases from V and 1 base from J, leaving 13 bases between. The CDR3 length is 15 residues. The V gene's germline CDR1 is DFQATT and CDR2 SNEGSKA (reference sequence).

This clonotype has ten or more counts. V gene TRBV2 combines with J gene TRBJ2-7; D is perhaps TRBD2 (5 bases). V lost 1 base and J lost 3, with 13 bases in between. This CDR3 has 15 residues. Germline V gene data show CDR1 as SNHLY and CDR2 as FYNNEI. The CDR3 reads CASSEGSSDFYEQYF. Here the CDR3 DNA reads TGTGCCAGCAGTGAAGGTTCATCGGACTTCTACGAGCAGTACTTC.

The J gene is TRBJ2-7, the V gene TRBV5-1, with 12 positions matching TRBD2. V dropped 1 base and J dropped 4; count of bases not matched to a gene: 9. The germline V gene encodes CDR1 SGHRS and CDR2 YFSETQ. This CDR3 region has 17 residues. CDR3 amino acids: CASSLRDRLAGEYEQYF. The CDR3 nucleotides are TGCGCCAGCAGCTTGCGAGACCGACTAGCGGGAGAATACGAGCAGTACTTC.

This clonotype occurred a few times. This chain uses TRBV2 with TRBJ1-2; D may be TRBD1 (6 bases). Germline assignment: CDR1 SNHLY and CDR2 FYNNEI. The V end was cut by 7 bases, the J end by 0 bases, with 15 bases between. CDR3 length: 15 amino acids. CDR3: CASNGRGSPNYGYTF. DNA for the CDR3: TGTGCCAGCAATGGCAGGGGCAGCCCTAACTATGGCTACACCTTC.

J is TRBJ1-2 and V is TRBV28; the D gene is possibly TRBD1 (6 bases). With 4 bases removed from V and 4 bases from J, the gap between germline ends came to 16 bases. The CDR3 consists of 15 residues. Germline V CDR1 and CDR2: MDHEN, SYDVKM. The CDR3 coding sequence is TGTGCCAGCAGTTGGGTGGAGGGGGTGACCTATGGCTACACCTTC. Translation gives CASSWVEGVTYGYTF.

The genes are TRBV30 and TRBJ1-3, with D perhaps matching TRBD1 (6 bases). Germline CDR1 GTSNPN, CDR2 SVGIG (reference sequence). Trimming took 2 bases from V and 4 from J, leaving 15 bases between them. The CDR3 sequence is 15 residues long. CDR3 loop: CAWSPQGVRGNTIYF. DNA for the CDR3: TGTGCCTGGAGTCCACAGGGAGTAAGAGGAAACACCATATATTTT.

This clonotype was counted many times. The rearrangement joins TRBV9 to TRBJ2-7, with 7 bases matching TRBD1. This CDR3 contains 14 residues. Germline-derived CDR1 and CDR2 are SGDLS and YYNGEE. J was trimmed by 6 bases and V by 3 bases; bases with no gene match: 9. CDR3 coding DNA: TGTGCCAGCAGCGAGGGGACAGCCCCTAGCGAGCAGTACTTC. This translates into CASSEGTAPSEQYF.

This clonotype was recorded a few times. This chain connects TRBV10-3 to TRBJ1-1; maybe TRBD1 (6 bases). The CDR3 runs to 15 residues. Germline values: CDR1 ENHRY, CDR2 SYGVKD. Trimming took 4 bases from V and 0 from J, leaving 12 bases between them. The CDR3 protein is CAISGVRGMNTEAFF. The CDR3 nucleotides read TGTGCCATCAGTGGGGTCAGGGGAATGAACACTGAAGCTTTCTTT.

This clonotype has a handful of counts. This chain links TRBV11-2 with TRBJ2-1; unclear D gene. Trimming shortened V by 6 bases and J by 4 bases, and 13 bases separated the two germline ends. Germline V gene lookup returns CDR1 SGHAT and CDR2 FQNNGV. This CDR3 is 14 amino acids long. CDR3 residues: CASRVSDGYNEQFF. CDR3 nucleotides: TGTGCCAGCAGAGTATCGGACGGGTACAATGAGCAGTTCTTC.

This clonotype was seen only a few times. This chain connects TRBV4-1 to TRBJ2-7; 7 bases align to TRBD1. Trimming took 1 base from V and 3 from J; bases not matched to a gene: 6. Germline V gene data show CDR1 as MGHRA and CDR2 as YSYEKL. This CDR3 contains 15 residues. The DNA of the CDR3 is TGCGCCAGCAGCCAAGTTCAGGGGGTCTTCTACGAGCAGTACTTC. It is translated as CASSQVQGVFYEQYF.

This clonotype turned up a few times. CDR3 protein: CASSLLSRGNSYNEQFF. In DNA form, the CDR3 reads TGTGCCAGCAGTTTACTTAGTCGCGGCAATTCCTACAATGAGCAGTTCTTC. The chain is built from TRBV12-3 or TRBV12-4 and TRBJ2-1; D is undetermined. This CDR3 is 17 amino acids long. Trimming pared 2 bases from V and 1 base from J, leaving 15 bases between.

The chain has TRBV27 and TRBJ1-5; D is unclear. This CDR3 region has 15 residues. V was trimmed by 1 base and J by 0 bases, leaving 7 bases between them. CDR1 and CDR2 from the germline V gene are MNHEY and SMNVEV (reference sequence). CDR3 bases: TGTGCCAGCAGTTTATACCTCAATAGCAATCAGCCCCAGCATTTT. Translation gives CASSLYLNSNQPQHF.

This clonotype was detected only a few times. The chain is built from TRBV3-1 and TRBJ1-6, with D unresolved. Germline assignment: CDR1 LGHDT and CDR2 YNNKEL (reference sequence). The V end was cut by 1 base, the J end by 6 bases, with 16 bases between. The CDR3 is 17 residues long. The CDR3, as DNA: TGTGCCAGCAGCCAAGGGGCCACAAGGGTTGGTAATTCACCCCTCCACTTT. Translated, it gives CASSQGATRVGNSPLHF.

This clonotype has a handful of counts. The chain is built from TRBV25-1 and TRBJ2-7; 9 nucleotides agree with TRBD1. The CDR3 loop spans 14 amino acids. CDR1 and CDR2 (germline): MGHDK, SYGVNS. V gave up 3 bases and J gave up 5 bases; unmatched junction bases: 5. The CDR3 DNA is TGTGCCAGCAGTGAGCGACAGGGGGGCCACGAGCAGTACTTC. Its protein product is CASSERQGGHEQYF.

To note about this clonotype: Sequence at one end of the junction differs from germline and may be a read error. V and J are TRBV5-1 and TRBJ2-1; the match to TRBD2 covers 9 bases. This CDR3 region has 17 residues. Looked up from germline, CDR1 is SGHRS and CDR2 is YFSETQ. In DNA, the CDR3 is TGTGCCAGCAGCTTAGGGGGGCTAGCGGGGACCTACAATGAGCAGTTCTTC. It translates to CASSLGGLAGTYNEQFF.

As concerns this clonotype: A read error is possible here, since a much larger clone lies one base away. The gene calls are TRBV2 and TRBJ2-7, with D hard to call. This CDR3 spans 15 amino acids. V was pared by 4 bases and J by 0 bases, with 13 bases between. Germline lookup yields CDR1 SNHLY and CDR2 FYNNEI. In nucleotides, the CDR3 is TGTGCCAGCAGTGGATCGATGGGTTTCTCCTACGAGCAGTACTTC. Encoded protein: CASSGSMGFSYEQYF.

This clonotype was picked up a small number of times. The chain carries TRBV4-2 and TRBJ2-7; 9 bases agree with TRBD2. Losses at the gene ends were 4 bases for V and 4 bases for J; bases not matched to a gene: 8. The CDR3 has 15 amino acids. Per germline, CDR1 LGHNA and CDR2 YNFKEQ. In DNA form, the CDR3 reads TGTGCCAGCAGCCCCGACGCGGGAGGGGTATACGAGCAGTACTTC. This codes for CASSPDAGGVYEQYF.

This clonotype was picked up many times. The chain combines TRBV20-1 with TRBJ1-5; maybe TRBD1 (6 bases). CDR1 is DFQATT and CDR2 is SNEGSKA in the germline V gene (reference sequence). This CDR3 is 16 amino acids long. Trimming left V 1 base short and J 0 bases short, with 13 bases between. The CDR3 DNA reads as TGCAGTGCTAGAGGCTGGGGGCAATATAGCAATCAGCCCCAGCATTTT. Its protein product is CSARGWGQYSNQPQHF.

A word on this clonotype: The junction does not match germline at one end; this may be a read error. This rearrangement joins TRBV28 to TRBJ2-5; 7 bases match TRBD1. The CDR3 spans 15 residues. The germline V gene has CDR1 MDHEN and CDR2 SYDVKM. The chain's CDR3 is CSSSLGQTGVETQYF. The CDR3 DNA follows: TGTTCCAGCAGCTTAGGGCAAACAGGGGTGGAGACCCAGTACTTC.

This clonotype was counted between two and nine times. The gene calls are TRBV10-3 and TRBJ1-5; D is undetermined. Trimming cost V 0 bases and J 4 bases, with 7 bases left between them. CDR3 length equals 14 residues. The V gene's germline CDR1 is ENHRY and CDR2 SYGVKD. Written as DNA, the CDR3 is TGTGCCATCAGTGAGTCTCAGGAGAATCAGCCCCAGCATTTT. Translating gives CAISESQENQPQHF.